A selection of T cell receptor beta chains follows, all from one sample in a study of cytomegalovirus exposure and HLA in healthy donors. The data were produced by immunoSEQ multiplex PCR, yet TCRdb's version contains in-frame clones alone and is incomplete. This table holds some 150,000 clones, approximately 94% found once. The sample was PBMCs. These receptors were collected from a man between 18 and 35 years old in good health and CMV-seropositive. Both conserved end residues are part of each CDR3. Each record gives: J gene, D gene, clone size, V gene, CDR3 protein, CDR3 DNA. D genes are given only for firm matches. Where a row states a size, it is once, few, many or the class of an expanded clone; other rows omit it.

J: TRBJ2-1; D: -; size: once; V: TRBV14; CDR3: CASSQLVGQYNEQFF; DNA: TGTGCCAGCAGCCAACTTGTCGGACAGTACAATGAGCAGTTCTTC
J: TRBJ2-5; D: TRBD1; size: -; V: TRBV2; CDR3: CASNRQGNQETQYF; DNA: TGTGCCAGCAACCGACAGGGGAACCAAGAGACCCAGTACTTC
J: TRBJ2-2; D: TRBD1; size: -; V: TRBV7-9; CDR3: CASSSDRGRTGELFF; DNA: TGTGCCAGCAGCTCGGACAGGGGGCGCACCGGGGAGCTGTTTTTT
J: TRBJ2-7; D: -; size: -; V: TRBV28; CDR3: CASSFGYEQYF; DNA: TGTGCCAGCAGTTTCGGCTACGAGCAGTACTTC
J: TRBJ1-1; D: -; size: few; V: TRBV29-1; CDR3: CSVDRGGTEAFF; DNA: TGCAGCGTTGACCGGGGTGGCACTGAAGCTTTCTTT
J: TRBJ1-4; D: TRBD1; size: once; V: TRBV28; CDR3: CASSLRGLGEKLFF; DNA: TGTGCCAGCAGTCTCAGGGGGCTAGGGGAAAAACTGTTTTTT
J: TRBJ1-5; D: -; size: -; V: TRBV19; CDR3: CASKRGEWQPQHF; DNA: TGTGCCAGTAAGCGAGGAGAATGGCAGCCCCAGCATTTT
J: TRBJ2-7; D: -; size: -; V: TRBV6-1; CDR3: CASSEGAFYEQYF; DNA: TGTGCCAGCAGTGAAGGGGCATTCTACGAGCAGTACTTC
J: TRBJ2-5; D: TRBD2; size: -; V: TRBV5-4; CDR3: CASSLISGSIGDTQYF; DNA: TGTGCCAGCAGCCTTATAAGCGGGAGTATTGGGGACACCCAGTACTTC
J: TRBJ2-7; D: TRBD1; size: once; V: TRBV4-1; CDR3: CASSTGTGPYEQYF; DNA: TGCGCCAGCAGCACCGGGACAGGCCCCTACGAGCAGTACTTC
J: TRBJ2-7; D: TRBD1; size: -; V: TRBV6-1; CDR3: CASSDIGTGEYEQYF; DNA: TGTGCCAGCAGTGACATCGGGACAGGGGAGTACGAGCAGTACTTC
J: TRBJ1-2; D: -; size: -; V: TRBV7-8; CDR3: CASSFDFNYGYTF; DNA: TGTGCCAGCAGCTTCGACTTTAACTATGGCTACACCTTC
J: TRBJ2-1; D: TRBD2; size: few; V: TRBV27; CDR3: CASSLAGGTYNEQFF; DNA: TGTGCCAGCAGTCTAGCGGGAGGGACCTACAATGAGCAGTTCTTC
J: TRBJ2-3; D: TRBD2; size: -; V: TRBV18; CDR3: CASRGMSGRDTQYF; DNA: TGTGCCAGTCGCGGGATGAGCGGGAGAGATACGCAGTATTTT
J: TRBJ2-1; D: TRBD2; size: -; V: TRBV13; CDR3: CASSPSGRPYNEQFF; DNA: TGTGCCAGCAGCCCGAGCGGGAGGCCCTACAATGAGCAGTTCTTC
J: TRBJ2-1; D: TRBD2; size: -; V: TRBV4-2; CDR3: CASSQGLAGDSYNEQFF; DNA: TGTGCCAGCAGCCAAGGCCTAGCGGGAGACTCCTACAATGAGCAGTTCTTC
J: TRBJ2-5; D: TRBD2; size: -; V: TRBV13; CDR3: CASSPRTSGQETQYF; DNA: TGTGCCAGCAGCCCGCGAACTAGCGGCCAAGAGACCCAGTACTTC
J: TRBJ2-3; D: -; size: -; V: TRBV18; CDR3: CASSPNIGSEAQYF; DNA: TGTGCCAGCTCACCAAATATAGGGAGCGAGGCGCAGTATTTT
J: TRBJ2-2; D: TRBD2; size: -; V: TRBV7-6; CDR3: CASATGTRRGVGELFF; DNA: TGTGCCAGCGCTACCGGGACTAGGAGGGGTGTCGGGGAGCTGTTTTTT
J: TRBJ1-2; D: -; size: -; V: TRBV21-1; CDR3: CASSILQDSYGYTF; DNA: TGTGCCAGCAGCATCCTACAGGATTCCTATGGCTACACCTTC
J: TRBJ2-7; D: TRBD2; size: once; V: TRBV7-2; CDR3: CASSYRTSGYEQYF; DNA: TGTGCCAGCAGCTACCGGACTAGCGGCTACGAGCAGTACTTC
J: TRBJ2-7; D: TRBD2; size: -; V: TRBV7-9; CDR3: CASSLALAGNYEQYF; DNA: TGTGCCAGCAGCTTAGCACTAGCGGGGAACTACGAGCAGTACTTC
J: TRBJ2-3; D: TRBD1; size: -; V: TRBV2; CDR3: CASGDRGSTDTQYF; DNA: TGTGCCAGCGGGGACAGGGGTAGCACAGATACGCAGTATTTT
J: TRBJ1-1; D: -; size: -; V: TRBV7-8; CDR3: CASSFWGRAGVNTEAFF; DNA: TGTGCCAGCAGCTTCTGGGGTAGGGCAGGGGTGAACACTGAAGCTTTCTTT
J: TRBJ2-3; D: TRBD1; size: -; V: TRBV5-6; CDR3: CASSWGTGLSTDTQYF; DNA: TGTGCCAGCAGCTGGGGGACAGGGCTAAGCACAGATACGCAGTATTTT
J: TRBJ2-1; D: TRBD2; size: -; V: TRBV5-1; CDR3: CASSGTSGYNEQFF; DNA: TGCGCCAGCTCCGGGACTAGCGGATACAATGAGCAGTTCTTC
J: TRBJ1-4; D: -; size: -; V: TRBV30; CDR3: CAWSAGYEKLFF; DNA: TGTGCCTGGTCGGCAGGTTATGAAAAACTGTTTTTT
J: TRBJ1-2; D: -; size: -; V: TRBV5-1; CDR3: CASSSLRDYGYTF; DNA: TGCGCCAGCAGCTCCTTGCGGGACTATGGCTACACCTTC
J: TRBJ2-1; D: -; size: -; V: TRBV18; CDR3: CASSTEGTGNYNEQFF; DNA: TGTGCCAGCTCAACAGAGGGAACAGGGAACTACAATGAGCAGTTCTTC
J: TRBJ1-3; D: TRBD1; size: -; V: TRBV4-1; CDR3: CASSLTGGGNTIYF; DNA: TGCGCCAGCAGTCTCACAGGGGGCGGAAACACCATATATTTT
J: TRBJ2-7; D: -; size: -; V: TRBV4-1; CDR3: CASSHLSGGGSYEQYF; DNA: TGCGCCAGCAGCCACCTCTCGGGTGGAGGGTCCTACGAGCAGTACTTC
J: TRBJ2-1; D: TRBD2; size: -; V: TRBV9; CDR3: CASSGSGLAVYNEQFF; DNA: TGTGCCAGCAGCGGTTCGGGACTAGCAGTTTACAATGAGCAGTTCTTC
J: TRBJ1-4; D: -; size: -; V: TRBV5-4; CDR3: CASSREGVGEKLFF; DNA: TGTGCCAGCAGCCGCGAGGGAGTCGGTGAAAAACTGTTTTTT
J: TRBJ2-7; D: TRBD2; size: -; V: TRBV5-1; CDR3: CASSLTPTSASYEQYF; DNA: TGCGCCAGCAGCTTGACACCGACTAGCGCCTCCTACGAGCAGTACTTC
J: TRBJ2-1; D: TRBD2; size: once; V: TRBV7-6; CDR3: CASSKGLAGEFDEQFF; DNA: TGTGCCAGCAGCAAGGGACTAGCGGGAGAGTTTGATGAGCAGTTCTTC
J: TRBJ2-6; D: TRBD1; size: -; V: TRBV7-9; CDR3: CASSFGARGREGANVLTF; DNA: TGTGCCAGCAGCTTCGGGGCCAGGGGGCGCGAGGGGGCCAACGTCCTGACTTTC
J: TRBJ2-7; D: TRBD1; size: -; V: TRBV27; CDR3: CASPSGQGLAHPYEQYF; DNA: TGTGCCAGCCCTTCAGGACAGGGTCTAGCTCATCCCTACGAGCAGTACTTC
J: TRBJ1-1; D: -; size: -; V: TRBV2; CDR3: CASRLTMNTEAFF; DNA: TGTGCCAGCAGACTAACTATGAACACTGAAGCTTTCTTT
J: TRBJ2-6; D: -; size: -; V: TRBV27; CDR3: CASSLLGAGTHSGANVLTF; DNA: TGTGCCAGCAGTTTATTGGGGGCAGGCACACACTCTGGGGCCAACGTCCTGACTTTC
J: TRBJ2-4; D: TRBD1; size: -; V: TRBV5-6; CDR3: CASSDGTGIGAKNIQYF; DNA: TGTGCCAGCAGTGACGGGACAGGGATAGGAGCCAAAAACATTCAGTACTTC
J: TRBJ1-5; D: TRBD1; size: -; V: TRBV6-1; CDR3: CASSPTGLVQPQHF; DNA: TGTGCCAGCAGCCCGACAGGGTTGGTTCAGCCCCAGCATTTT
J: TRBJ2-4; D: TRBD2; size: -; V: TRBV2; CDR3: CASSERREGDIQYF; DNA: TGTGCCAGCAGTGAACGGCGGGAGGGCGACATTCAGTACTTC
J: TRBJ2-1; D: TRBD2; size: -; V: TRBV18; CDR3: CASSPGTSGRYNEQFF; DNA: TGTGCCAGCTCGCCTGGGACTAGCGGCCGTTACAATGAGCAGTTCTTC
J: TRBJ1-4; D: TRBD1; size: -; V: TRBV5-6; CDR3: CASSRNRGEKLFF; DNA: TGTGCCAGCAGCCGAAACAGGGGAGAAAAACTGTTTTTT
J: TRBJ2-7; D: -; size: -; V: TRBV5-1; CDR3: CASRNTGTMDYEQYF; DNA: TGCGCCAGCAGGAATACAGGGACTATGGACTACGAGCAGTACTTC
J: TRBJ2-5; D: TRBD2; size: -; V: TRBV28; CDR3: CASSPRSGRGQETQYF; DNA: TGTGCCAGCAGCCCACGCAGCGGGAGGGGGCAAGAGACCCAGTACTTC
J: TRBJ2-2; D: TRBD1; size: -; V: TRBV28; CDR3: CASSLGQWTGELFF; DNA: TGTGCCAGCAGTCTGGGACAGTGGACCGGGGAGCTGTTTTTT
J: TRBJ1-4; D: TRBD1; size: -; V: TRBV6-1; CDR3: CASSPGQLEKLFF; DNA: TGTGCCAGCAGTCCGGGACAGCTTGAAAAACTGTTTTTT
J: TRBJ1-1; D: TRBD1; size: -; V: TRBV10-3; CDR3: CAIQGGGNTEAFF; DNA: TGTGCCATTCAGGGGGGTGGGAACACTGAAGCTTTCTTT
J: TRBJ2-3; D: -; size: -; V: TRBV5-6; CDR3: CASSSDRGTDTQYF; DNA: TGTGCCAGCAGCTCGGATCGGGGGACAGATACGCAGTATTTT
J: TRBJ2-1; D: TRBD1; size: -; V: TRBV27; CDR3: CASSLGTEYNEQFF; DNA: TGTGCCAGCAGTTTAGGGACAGAATACAATGAGCAGTTCTTC
J: TRBJ2-3; D: TRBD2; size: once; V: TRBV29-1; CDR3: CSVRFAQREVGDTQYF; DNA: TGCAGCGTTCGATTCGCCCAGCGGGAGGTGGGAGATACGCAGTATTTT
J: TRBJ1-1; D: TRBD1; size: -; V: TRBV5-4; CDR3: CASSQEVGQGSTEAFF; DNA: TGTGCCAGCAGCCAAGAGGTGGGACAGGGGTCCACTGAAGCTTTCTTT
J: TRBJ2-6; D: TRBD1; size: -; V: TRBV30; CDR3: CAWSIGRGTGGAGANVLTF; DNA: TGTGCCTGGAGTATCGGCCGGGGGACAGGGGGCGCTGGGGCCAACGTCCTGACTTTC
J: TRBJ2-3; D: -; size: -; V: TRBV19; CDR3: CASSITSASAQYF; DNA: TGTGCCAGTAGTATAACCTCCGCTAGCGCGCAGTATTTT
J: TRBJ2-7; D: TRBD1; size: -; V: TRBV10-3; CDR3: CAISESLGTASYEQYF; DNA: TGTGCCATCAGTGAGTCCCTGGGGACAGCCTCCTACGAGCAGTACTTC
J: TRBJ2-6; D: -; size: -; V: TRBV5-1; CDR3: CASRLGSLSGANVLTF; DNA: TGCGCCAGTAGGCTGGGCTCCCTCTCTGGGGCCAACGTCCTGACTTTC
J: TRBJ2-7; D: -; size: once; V: TRBV27; CDR3: CASSLSVLAAPYEQYF; DNA: TGTGCCAGCAGTTTATCGGTGCTCGCGGCCCCCTACGAGCAGTACTTC